The source of this T cell receptor beta chain is a study of T cells after posttransplantation cyclophosphamide. Treatment was busulfan-fludarabine conditioning, a marrow graft, and cyclophosphamide on days +3 and +4. Many counts were recorded for this clone. The CDR3 extends over 15 amino acids. Germline assignment: CDR1 LGHNA and CDR2 YNFKEQ. The V and J ends lost 1 base and 4 bases respectively, with 12 bases between them. Assay: immunoSEQ multiplex PCR; the TCRdb copy retains only in-frame clones and omits some. The table lists about 10,000 clones, with no singletons. J is TRBJ2-3 and V is TRBV4-2; weak D call: TRBD2 (7 bases). This sequence was found in a female patient aged 40 to 50 who received an allogeneic stem cell transplant from a related donor, was CMV-positive, and had no GVHD. The graft donor may have given rise to some T cells. This material consisted of PBMCs, taken after allogeneic stem cell transplant with posttransplant cyclophosphamide. The CDR3 DNA reads as TGTGCCAGCAGCCAAGGAGGGGGGGAAGCAGATACGCAGTATTTT. This encodes CASSQGGGEADTQYF.